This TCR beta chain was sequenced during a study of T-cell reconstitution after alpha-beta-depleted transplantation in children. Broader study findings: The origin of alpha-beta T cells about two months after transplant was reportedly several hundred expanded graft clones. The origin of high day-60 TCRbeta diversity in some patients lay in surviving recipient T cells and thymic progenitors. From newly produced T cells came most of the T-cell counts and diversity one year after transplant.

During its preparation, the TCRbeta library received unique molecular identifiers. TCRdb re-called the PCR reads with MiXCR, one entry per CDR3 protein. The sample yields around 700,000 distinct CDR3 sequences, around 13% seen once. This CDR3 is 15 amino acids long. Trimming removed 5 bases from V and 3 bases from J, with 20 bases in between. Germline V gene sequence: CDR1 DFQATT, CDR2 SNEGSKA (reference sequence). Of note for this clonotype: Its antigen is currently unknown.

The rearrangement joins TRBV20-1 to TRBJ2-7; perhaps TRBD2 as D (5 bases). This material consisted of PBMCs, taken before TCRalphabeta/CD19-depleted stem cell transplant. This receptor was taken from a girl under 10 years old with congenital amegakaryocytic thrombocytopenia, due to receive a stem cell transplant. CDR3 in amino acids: CSAPPPSGGLYEQYF. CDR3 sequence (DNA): TGCAGTGCTCCCCCCCCAAGCGGAGGCCTCTACGAGCAGTACTTC.